The entry that follows covers one TCR beta chain sequence. This entry is derived from a study of blood T cell repertoires in COVID-19. Whole-study context: From the United States, Italy and Spain came samples of acute and convalescent COVID-19.

Profiling relied on immunoSEQ multiplex PCR, and the TCRdb table lists in-frame clones only, not all of them. The sample has fewer than 400,000 clones, about 85% seen once. The source of this sequence is a woman aged 18-30 years with acute or convalescent COVID-19. Sequencing input: peripheral blood.

The CDR3 DNA is TGTGCAAGTCGCCCCCTACGCGGGAACACTGAAGCTTTCTTT. Translation gives CASRPLRGNTEAFF. This chain joins TRBV12-2 and TRBJ1-1. TRBV12-2 is a listed pseudogene. CDR3 length: 14 amino acids.